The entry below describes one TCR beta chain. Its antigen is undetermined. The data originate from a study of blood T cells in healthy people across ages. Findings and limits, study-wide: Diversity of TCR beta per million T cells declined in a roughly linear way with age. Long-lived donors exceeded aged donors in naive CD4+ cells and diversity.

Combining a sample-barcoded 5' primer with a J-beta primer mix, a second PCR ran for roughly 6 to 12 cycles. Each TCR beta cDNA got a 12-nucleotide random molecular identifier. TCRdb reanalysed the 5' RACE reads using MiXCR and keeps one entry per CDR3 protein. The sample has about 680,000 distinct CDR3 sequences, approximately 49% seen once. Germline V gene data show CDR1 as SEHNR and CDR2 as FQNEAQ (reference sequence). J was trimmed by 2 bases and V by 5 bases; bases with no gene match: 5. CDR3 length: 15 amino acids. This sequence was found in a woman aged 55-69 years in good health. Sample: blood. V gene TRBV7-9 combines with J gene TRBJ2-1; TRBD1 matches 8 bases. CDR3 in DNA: TGTGCCAGCAGCCACTTGGACAGGGCCTACAATGAGCAGTTCTTC. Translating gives CASSHLDRAYNEQFF.